A selection of T cell receptor beta chains follows, all from one sample in a study of cytomegalovirus exposure and HLA in healthy donors. Repertoires were generated with immunoSEQ multiplex PCR, while TCRdb's copy carries only in-frame clones and drops some. The data show approximately 150,000 clones, approximately 86% seen once. The sequenced sample was PBMCs. The receptor set was obtained from a man in his late teens or twenties in good health and CMV-seropositive. Each CDR3 is given with its conserved first and last residue. D genes are given only for firm matches. Clone size is shown for a subset of rows, as once, few, many or a class of expanded clone.

TGTGCCAGCAGCTTATTTGGGTCGGGAGATGAAAAACTGTTTTTT CASSLFGSGDEKLFF TRBJ1-4 TRBV7-2 NA NA
TGTGCCAGCAGCCGCGGACTGACGAGCTCCTACAATGAGCAGTTCTTC CASSRGLTSSYNEQFF TRBJ2-1 TRBV7-2 once NA
TGTGCCAGCAGCTTAACGGGAGGGGCAGGGTCACCCCTCCACTTT CASSLTGGAGSPLHF TRBJ1-6 TRBV7-3 NA NA
TGTGCCAGCTCGGTTGGGACACCACTAGAGACCCAGTACTTC CASSVGTPLETQYF TRBJ2-5 TRBV18 few NA
TGTGCCAGCAGTTACTCGACTACAAGCTCCTACGAGCAGTACTTC CASSYSTTSSYEQYF TRBJ2-7 TRBV6-6 NA NA
TGTGCCAGCAGCTCATTCCGGGACAGGGGAGCCTACGAGCAGTACTTC CASSSFRDRGAYEQYF TRBJ2-7 TRBV28 once TRBD1
TGTGCCAGCAGTTACTTGGGACAGGGAACCGAGACCCAGTACTTC CASSYLGQGTETQYF TRBJ2-5 TRBV6-5 once TRBD1
TGTGCCAGCCGAAGCAAGGGGAAAGCTTTCTTT CASRSKGKAFF TRBJ1-1 TRBV28 NA NA
TGTGCCACCAGCAGACCAAACGCGGGATCCTATGGCTACACCTTC CATSRPNAGSYGYTF TRBJ1-2 TRBV15 NA NA
TGTGCCAGCAGCCGCGGACAGGGGGTCGCCTACGAGCAGTACTTC CASSRGQGVAYEQYF TRBJ2-7 TRBV5-6 NA TRBD1
TGTGCCAGCAGTGGACAGGGGAAGGTTACTGAGCAGTTCTTC CASSGQGKVTEQFF TRBJ2-1 TRBV9 NA TRBD1
TGTGCCAGCAGTGAATTACTGGGTGCAGGGTTCTATGGCTACACCTTC CASSELLGAGFYGYTF TRBJ1-2 TRBV6-1 NA NA
TGTGCCATCAGTCCCGATGGACAGCCTAATGAAAAACTGTTTTTT CAISPDGQPNEKLFF TRBJ1-4 TRBV10-3 NA NA
TGTGCCAGCAGCTCAACAGGGGGCAATCAGCCCCAGCATTTT CASSSTGGNQPQHF TRBJ1-5 TRBV9 NA TRBD1
TGCAGCACGAGGGTAAACACTGAAGCTTTCTTT CSTRVNTEAFF TRBJ1-1 TRBV29-1 few NA
TGTGCCAGTGGAACGGACAGCCGCTACGAGCAGTACTTC CASGTDSRYEQYF TRBJ2-7 TRBV27 many NA
TGTGCCAGCTTCGACAGTACCTACGAGCAGTACTTC CASFDSTYEQYF TRBJ2-7 TRBV27 NA NA
TGTGCCAGCAGCCTCGGACTAGCGGGAGATACGCAGTATTTT CASSLGLAGDTQYF TRBJ2-3 TRBV11-2 NA TRBD2
TGTGCCAGCAGCTTAGGGCCGAGCTCCTATAATTCACCCCTCCACTTT CASSLGPSSYNSPLHF TRBJ1-6 TRBV13 NA NA
TGCAGTGCTAGAACAAGCGGAGCTTTCTTT CSARTSGAFF TRBJ1-1 TRBV20-1 NA NA
TGCGCCAGCAGCCAACGTCAGTTCTTC CASSQRQFF TRBJ2-1 TRBV4-1 NA NA
TGTGCCAGCAGCCAACAGGGGGCGAATACGCAGTATTTT CASSQQGANTQYF TRBJ2-3 TRBV11-3 NA TRBD1
TGTGCCAGCAGTTCAGGGGCTAGGGAGACCCAGTACTTC CASSSGARETQYF TRBJ2-5 TRBV28 NA NA
TGTGCCAGCAGCCCTTCGGGACAGACTAACTACAATGAGCAGTTCTTC CASSPSGQTNYNEQFF TRBJ2-1 TRBV9 NA TRBD1
TGTGCCAGCAGCTTATTCAGGGGGGCTGAAGCTTTCTTT CASSLFRGAEAFF TRBJ1-1 TRBV5-8 NA TRBD1
TGTGCCAGCAGCTTGGGGACAGGGGACACTGAAGCTTTCTTT CASSLGTGDTEAFF TRBJ1-1 TRBV5-6 NA TRBD1
TGTGCCAGCAGTCCACAGGGAGCTGGGGCCAACGTCCTGACTTTC CASSPQGAGANVLTF TRBJ2-6 TRBV11-2 NA NA
TGTGCCAGCAGCAAGTTCGGGACTAGCGGGCAATTGGAGCAGTTCTTC CASSKFGTSGQLEQFF TRBJ2-1 TRBV9 NA TRBD2
TGTGCCAGCTCACCACCGGGACACCGAAACACCGGGGAGCTGTTTTTT CASSPPGHRNTGELFF TRBJ2-2 TRBV18 NA NA
TGCGCCAGCAGCCACAACAGCATGAACACTGAAGCTTTCTTT CASSHNSMNTEAFF TRBJ1-1 TRBV4-1 NA NA
TGTGCCAGCAGCCCCGGGACAGGCAATCAGCCCCAGCATTTT CASSPGTGNQPQHF TRBJ1-5 TRBV6-5 NA TRBD1
TGTGCCAGCACCGGACAGGGAGTTGTTGATGAGCAGTTCTTC CASTGQGVVDEQFF TRBJ2-1 TRBV13 NA TRBD1
TGTGCCAGCAGCTTTTCGGGATGGGAGACCCAGTACTTC CASSFSGWETQYF TRBJ2-5 TRBV7-6 NA NA
TGCGCCAGCACCCTATCCCTGATGAACACTGAAGCTTTCTTT CASTLSLMNTEAFF TRBJ1-1 TRBV5-1 once NA
TGTGCCAGCAGTTCGTTAGCGGGAGCGTCGGGGGCCAACGTCCTGACTTTC CASSSLAGASGANVLTF TRBJ2-6 TRBV27 NA TRBD2
TGCGCCAGCAGCCAAGGCGGCAGGGGGTACAATGAGCAGTTCTTC CASSQGGRGYNEQFF TRBJ2-1 TRBV4-3 NA TRBD1
TGTGCCAGCAGCTTTTCTCCGGGACAGGCTTCACCCCTCCACTTT CASSFSPGQASPLHF TRBJ1-6 TRBV7-8 NA TRBD1
TGTGCCAGCAGCCTAAACCCCGCCTTACATCAGCCCCAGCATTTT CASSLNPALHQPQHF TRBJ1-5 TRBV7-2 few NA
TGTGCCAGCAGTGAAAGTTCAGGGGCCGTTTTAATGGACGAGCAGTACTTC CASSESSGAVLMDEQYF TRBJ2-7 TRBV6-1 NA NA
TGTGCCAGCAGCTTACAGGGCCTGGGCACTGAAGCTTTCTTT CASSLQGLGTEAFF TRBJ1-1 TRBV7-2 NA NA
TGTGCCAGCAGCGTTGGACAGGGGAACTACGAGCAGTACTTC CASSVGQGNYEQYF TRBJ2-7 TRBV9 NA TRBD1
TGTGCCAGTAGTATCAAAGGGAGGTTTTACGGCAATGAGCAGTTCTTC CASSIKGRFYGNEQFF TRBJ2-1 TRBV19 NA NA
TGTGCCAGCAGCTTTCTGACGGGGAACACCGGGGAGCTGTTTTTT CASSFLTGNTGELFF TRBJ2-2 TRBV13 NA NA
TGTGCCAGCAGTTTCGGGAGAAATCAGCCCCAGCATTTT CASSFGRNQPQHF TRBJ1-5 TRBV6-5 NA NA
TGTGCTAGTGGTCCAGCGGTTTTCTCCTACGAGCAGTACTTC CASGPAVFSYEQYF TRBJ2-7 TRBV12-5 NA NA
TGCAGCGTTGTCCTAGATACGCAGTATTTT CSVVLDTQYF TRBJ2-3 TRBV29-1 NA NA
TGTGCCAGCAGCTTAGCAAAGGGGCTGATGGAAAAACTGTTTTTT CASSLAKGLMEKLFF TRBJ1-4 TRBV7-9 NA NA
TGTGCCAGCAGTACAACAGGTTACACTGAAGCTTTCTTT CASSTTGYTEAFF TRBJ1-1 TRBV6-6 NA NA
TGTGCCAGCTCACCCGAGGGCCACGAGCAGTACTTC CASSPEGHEQYF TRBJ2-7 TRBV18 NA NA
TGCGCCAGCGCCGGGACTCCTCCAGGAGAGCAGTACTTC CASAGTPPGEQYF TRBJ2-7 TRBV5-1 once NA
TGCAGTGCTAGATCAGGGCCTGAAGCTTTCTTT CSARSGPEAFF TRBJ1-1 TRBV20-1 few NA
TGTGCCATCAGTGTCGGGGGAGGGCAGAATGAGCAGTTCTTC CAISVGGGQNEQFF TRBJ2-1 TRBV10-3 NA TRBD2
TGTGCCAGCAGTGTACTACAGGGGCTAGGGCAGCCCCAGCATTTT CASSVLQGLGQPQHF TRBJ1-5 TRBV6-1 NA TRBD1
TGTGCCATCAGTGGGGGACAGGGGGCAGTATCTGGGGCCAACGTCCTGACTTTC CAISGGQGAVSGANVLTF TRBJ2-6 TRBV10-3 NA TRBD1